The T cell receptor (beta chain) described here comes from a study of cytomegalovirus exposure and HLA in healthy donors. The PCR made use of 60 Vbeta and 13 Jbeta primers. Assay used: immunoSEQ multiplex PCR; TCRdb lists only in-frame clones, some missing. The repertoire includes 120,000 to 150,000 clones, almost 80% of them detected once, and approximately 0.97% sits in the top ten. Trimming took 8 bases from V and 6 from J; bases not matched to a gene: 8. CDR3 length: 13 amino acids. Looked up from germline, CDR1 is ENHRY and CDR2 is SYGVKD. The receptor was derived from a man between 18 and 29 years old in good health and CMV-seronegative. The chain links TRBV10-3 to TRBJ1-2, with 8 bases that match TRBD1. Sequenced material: PBMCs. The CDR3 DNA reads as TGTGCCATCCATCCGACAGGGGTGGATGGCTACACCTTC. It specifies CAIHPTGVDGYTF.